The 5 T cell receptor beta chains listed next were all sequenced from one sample in a study of blood T cell repertoires in COVID-19. The assay was immunoSEQ multiplex PCR, and TCRdb's table has in-frame clones only and misses some. The sample lists 70,000 to 100,000 clones; roughly 70% were seen once. The sequenced sample consisted of peripheral blood. The receptors were gathered from a woman aged 60-75 years in a cohort sampled during active or convalescent COVID-19.

This rearrangement joins TRBV14 to TRBJ1-2; 8 bases match TRBD1. The trim removed 1 base at V and 8 bases at J, leaving 6 bases unmatched. Germline V CDR1 and CDR2: SGHDN, FVKESK. The CDR3 sequence is 14 residues long. The CDR3 nucleotides read TGTGCCAGCAGCCAAGTCCGGACAGGGAGAGGCTACACCTTC. The encoded protein is CASSQVRTGRGYTF.

This chain connects TRBV30 to TRBJ1-5; 9 bases map to TRBD1. From germline, CDR1 is GTSNPN and CDR2 SVGIG (reference sequence). Trimming took 4 bases from V and 5 from J; bases not matched to a gene: 3. CDR3 size: 13 residues. CDR3 sequence: CAWNDRGYQPQHF. In nucleotides, the CDR3 is TGTGCCTGGAATGACAGGGGGTATCAGCCCCAGCATTTT.

This rearrangement joins TRBV7-2 to TRBJ2-2, with D unclear. V gave up 1 base and J gave up 7 bases, with 7 bases separating them. The CDR3 contains 13 residues. Germline V lookup: CDR1 SGHTA, CDR2 FQGNSA. The CDR3 loop reads CASSLVGVGELFF. The CDR3 DNA follows: TGTGCCAGCAGCTTAGTAGGAGTCGGGGAGCTGTTTTTT.

The chain combines TRBV7-9 with TRBJ2-6; D not certain. The V end lost 3 bases, the J end lost 5 bases, and 11 bases lay between the germline ends. The CDR3 is made up of 15 amino acids. Germline V gene sequence: CDR1 SEHNR, CDR2 FQNEAQ (reference sequence). In nucleotides, the CDR3 is TGTGCCAGCAGCTTGGAGCTCTCGCGGGCCAACGTCCTGACTTTC. Its protein is CASSLELSRANVLTF.

This clone appeared many times. The chain combines TRBV18 with TRBJ1-5; 7 nucleotides match TRBD1. The V gene end was trimmed by 3 bases and the J gene end by 4 bases; junction bases not matched to a gene: 3. Germline CDR1 KGHSH, CDR2 LQKENI. CDR3 size: 14 residues. The CDR3 spells CASSPGTANQPQHF. CDR3 nucleotides: TGTGCCAGCTCACCCGGGACAGCAAATCAGCCCCAGCATTTT.